Listed here are 13 T cell receptor beta chains from one sample, sequenced in a study of technical replicates of blood from a few donors. Sequencing used immunoSEQ multiplex PCR; TCRdb keeps in-frame clones, though not all of them. The data contain more than 45,000 clones, roughly 91% of them singletons. The sequencing sample was made of PBMCs. The receptor source for this set is a human donor in good health. Some clones in this sample may be carry-over from other donors' samples.

V gene TRBV7-3 combines with J gene TRBJ2-3; maybe TRBD1 (5 bases). CDR1 and CDR2 from the germline V gene are SGHTA and FQGTGA. Trimming took off 5 bases at V and 0 bases at J, with 9 bases between the two ends. CDR3 size: 14 residues. As DNA, the CDR3 is TGTGCCAGCAGCCTGCAGGGTAGCACAGATACGCAGTATTTT. Amino acids: CASSLQGSTDTQYF.

This chain connects TRBV30 to TRBJ2-1; TRBD2 aligns across 7 bases. J lost 7 bases, V lost 7 bases, and 10 bases had no gene match. CDR1 is GTSNPN and CDR2 is SVGIG in the germline V gene (reference sequence). The CDR3 loop spans 13 amino acids. Here the CDR3 reads CAYVPTSENEQFF. The DNA of the CDR3 is TGTGCCTATGTACCTACTAGCGAAAATGAGCAGTTCTTC.

The gene calls are TRBV6-5 and TRBJ1-2; D is perhaps TRBD1 (6 bases). Germline V gene data show CDR1 as MNHEY and CDR2 as SVGAGI. The CDR3 totals 14 residues. Between the trimmed V and J ends, which lost 6 bases and 6 bases, there was a span of 17 bases. CDR3 bases: TGTGCCAGCAGCCTTCAGGGAGGGGGTAATGGCTACACCTTC. Amino acid sequence: CASSLQGGGNGYTF.

J is TRBJ1-2 and V is TRBV19; D call uncertain. Deletions cut 4 bases from V and 7 bases from J, with 16 bases between. Germline CDR1 and CDR2: LNHDA and SQIVND (reference sequence). The CDR3 consists of 14 residues. CDR3 sequence reads: CASSRDIRVAGYTF. In DNA form, the CDR3 reads TGTGCCAGTAGTAGAGACATCCGGGTGGCTGGCTACACCTTC.

This chain uses TRBV7-8 with TRBJ2-6, with TRBD1 matching over 8 bases. The length of the CDR3 is 14 residues. Germline V gene data show CDR1 as SGHVS and CDR2 as FQNEAQ. V shed 5 bases, J shed 10 bases, and the junction held 7 bases outside the gene matches. This CDR3 reads CASSPGQGINVLTF. DNA for the CDR3: TGTGCCAGCAGCCCCGGACAGGGAATAAACGTCCTGACTTTC.

The chain uses TRBV6-6 and TRBJ1-5; 10 bases line up with TRBD1. Trimming took 5 bases from V and 4 from J; bases not matched to a gene: 5. Per the germline V gene, CDR1 is MNHNY and CDR2 is SVGAGI (reference sequence). The length of the CDR3 is 15 residues. The CDR3 is CASSTDRGGNQPQHF. The CDR3 nucleotides read TGTGCCAGCAGTACGGACAGGGGGGGTAATCAGCCCCAGCATTTT.

The rearrangement uses TRBV7-9 and TRBJ1-4, with D possibly matching TRBD1 (6 bases). The germline V gene has CDR1 SEHNR and CDR2 FQNEAQ (reference sequence). With 6 bases removed from V and 7 bases from J, the gap between germline ends came to 9 bases. CDR3 size: 12 residues. CDR3 amino acids: CASSLGGEKLFF. The CDR3 region has the DNA TGTGCCAGCAGTCTAGGGGGTGAAAAACTGTTTTTT.

This chain uses TRBV5-1 with TRBJ1-2, with D tentatively TRBD1 (6 bases). Germline CDR1 SGHRS, CDR2 YFSETQ. This CDR3 comprises 14 residues. The V gene lost 5 bases and the J gene lost 4 bases, with 15 bases spanning the gap. CDR3 coding DNA: TGCGCCAGCAGAGACGACAGGTTCTTCTATGGCTACACCTTC. Protein: CASRDDRFFYGYTF. Full variable domain (remainder filled in from reference TRBV5-1 and TRBJ1-2): KAGVTQTPRYLIKTRGQQVTLSCSPISGHRSVSWYQQTPGQGLQFLFEYFSETQRNKGNFPGRFSGRQFSNSRSEMNVSTLELGDSALYLCASRDDRFFYGYTFGSGTRLTVV.

This chain links TRBV18 with TRBJ1-6, with D possibly TRBD1 on 5 matching bases. CDR1 is KGHSH, CDR2 LQKENI, per germline. The CDR3 extends over 15 amino acids. V dropped 3 bases and J dropped 7 bases, with 13 bases sitting between them. The DNA of the CDR3 is TGTGCCAGCTCACCCGGGGGGGATGGCAATTCACCCCTCCACTTT. Its protein product is CASSPGGDGNSPLHF. The whole variable domain, filled in from reference TRBV18 and TRBJ1-6, reads NAGVMQNPRHLVRRRGQEARLRCSPMKGHSHVYWYRQLPEEGLKFMVYLQKENIIDESGMPKERFSAEFPKEGPSILRIQQVVRGDSAAYFCASSPGGDGNSPLHFGNGTRLTVT.

This clone occurred once. The chain couples TRBV7-9 to TRBJ2-1, with 11 bases matching TRBD1. Trimming removed 5 bases from V and 2 bases from J; junction bases left unmatched: 8. The CDR3 is 17 residues long. Germline CDR1 SEHNR, CDR2 FQNEAQ (reference sequence). The CDR3 loop is CASSPPGTGGAYNEQFF. The DNA of the CDR3 is TGTGCCAGCAGCCCCCCCGGGACAGGGGGAGCCTACAATGAGCAGTTCTTC.

The CDR3 here is CASSLTPGTGPNYGYTF. CDR3 coding DNA: TGTGCCAGCAGTCTCACCCCCGGGACAGGGCCTAACTATGGCTACACCTTC. The rearrangement uses TRBV27 and TRBJ1-2; TRBD1 matches at 9 bases. Per the germline V gene, CDR1 is MNHEY and CDR2 is SMNVEV (reference sequence). This CDR3 spans 17 amino acids. V was pared by 5 bases and J by 0 bases, with 10 bases of the junction left unmatched.

This clone occurred a few times. This chain connects TRBV7-8 to TRBJ2-3, with 7 bases that match TRBD2. CDR3 length: 16 amino acids. CDR1 SGHVS and CDR2 FQNEAQ come from the germline V gene. J was trimmed by 2 bases and V by 6 bases; bases with no gene match: 11. CDR3 sequence reads: CASRPSLATLTDTQYF. CDR3 bases: TGTGCCAGCAGACCGTCACTAGCGACTCTCACAGATACGCAGTATTTT.

This chain connects TRBV6-6 to TRBJ2-1; 7 positions agree with TRBD2. Trimming took 2 bases from V and 7 from J; bases not matched to a gene: 8. CDR1 MNHNY and CDR2 SVGAGI come from the germline V gene (reference sequence). The CDR3 has 15 amino acids. The CDR3 sequence is CASSYTGDGGNEQFF. The CDR3 DNA is TGTGCCAGCAGTTACACCGGGGACGGGGGGAATGAGCAGTTCTTC.